This T cell receptor beta chain appears in the sequencing data of a study of Graves' ophthalmopathy and Graves' hyperthyroidism. Study in general: Peripheral blood samples were taken at initial diagnosis, before any treatment.

This clonotype has a count of ten or more. Beta-chain TCR CDR3 regions were amplified from RNA transcripts. HTBI primers primed a first-round RT-PCR, and a second-round multiplex PCR followed. TCRdb used MiXCR to reprocess the multiplex PCR reads, holding one entry per CDR3 protein. In the table there are some 380,000 distinct CDR3 sequences, 15% of which are singletons. This receptor was taken from a young woman with stable Graves' hyperthyroidism. The specimen was peripheral blood.

CDR3 sequence (DNA): TGTGCCAGCAGCGACCCGGACGCATCCTACGAGCAGTACTTC. As protein: CASSDPDASYEQYF. The rearrangement uses TRBV6-1 and TRBJ2-7, with D unclear. Trimming stripped 6 bases from V and 1 base from J, with 13 bases between. Germline CDR1 and CDR2: MNHNS and SASEGT. The CDR3 has 14 amino acids.